This T cell receptor (beta chain) was observed in a study of blood T cell repertoires in COVID-19. Across the whole study: Acute-phase and convalescent COVID-19 samples originated in the United States, Italy and Spain.

The method was immunoSEQ multiplex PCR; TCRdb's version includes in-frame clones alone and lacks a portion of them. The sample shows 9,500 to 15,000 clones, 75% to 90% of them seen only once. CDR1 and CDR2 from the germline V gene are SEHNR and FQNEAQ (reference sequence). This CDR3 is 14 amino acids long. The V segment lost 5 bases and the J segment 0 bases; nucleotides outside the gene matches: 4. The receptor was derived from a human donor in a cohort sampled during active COVID-19. Sequencing was performed on peripheral blood. The chain couples TRBV7-9 to TRBJ2-7; 7 bases agree with TRBD1. The CDR3 DNA follows: TGTGCCAGCAGCCCCAGGGACAGCTCCTACGAGCAGTACTTC. Encoded protein: CASSPRDSSYEQYF.